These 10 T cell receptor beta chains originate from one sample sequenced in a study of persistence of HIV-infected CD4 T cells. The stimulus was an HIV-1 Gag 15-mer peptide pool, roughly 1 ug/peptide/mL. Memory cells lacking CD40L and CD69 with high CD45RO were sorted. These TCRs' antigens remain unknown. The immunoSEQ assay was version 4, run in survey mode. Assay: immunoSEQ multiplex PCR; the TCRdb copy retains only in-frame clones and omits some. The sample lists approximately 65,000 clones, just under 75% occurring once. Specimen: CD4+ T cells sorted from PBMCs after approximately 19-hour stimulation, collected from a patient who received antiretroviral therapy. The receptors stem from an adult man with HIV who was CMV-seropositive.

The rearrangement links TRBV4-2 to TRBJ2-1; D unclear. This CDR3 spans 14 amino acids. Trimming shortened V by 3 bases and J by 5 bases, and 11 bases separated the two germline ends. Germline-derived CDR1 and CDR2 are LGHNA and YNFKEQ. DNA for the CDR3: TGTGCCAGCAGCCAGATGGGCCACAACAATGAGCAGTTCTTC. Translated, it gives CASSQMGHNNEQFF.

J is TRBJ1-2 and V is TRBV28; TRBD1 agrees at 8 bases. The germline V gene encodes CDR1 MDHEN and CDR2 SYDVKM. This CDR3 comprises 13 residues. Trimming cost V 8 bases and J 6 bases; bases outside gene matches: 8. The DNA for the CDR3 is TGTGCCAGCGAGACAGGGGCGAGTAATGGCTACACCTTC. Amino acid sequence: CASETGASNGYTF.

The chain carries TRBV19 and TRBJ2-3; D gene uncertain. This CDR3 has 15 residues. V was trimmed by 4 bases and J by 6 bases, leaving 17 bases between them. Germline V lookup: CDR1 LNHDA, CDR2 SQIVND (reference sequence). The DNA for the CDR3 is TGTGCCAGTAGTAGTAGTAATAGAGCGCGGGATACGCAGTATTTT. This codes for CASSSSNRARDTQYF.

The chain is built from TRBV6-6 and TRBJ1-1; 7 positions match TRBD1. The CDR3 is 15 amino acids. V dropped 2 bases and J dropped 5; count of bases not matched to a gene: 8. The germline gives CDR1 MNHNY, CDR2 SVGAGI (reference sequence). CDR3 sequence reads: CASSYARTGSTEAFF. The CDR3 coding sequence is TGTGCCAGCAGTTACGCACGGACAGGATCGACTGAAGCTTTCTTT.

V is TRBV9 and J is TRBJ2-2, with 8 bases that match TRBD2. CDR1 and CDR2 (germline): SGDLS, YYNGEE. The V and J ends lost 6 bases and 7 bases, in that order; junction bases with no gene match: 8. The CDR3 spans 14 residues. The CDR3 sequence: CASTSGGWHGELFF. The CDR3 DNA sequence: TGTGCCAGCACGAGCGGGGGTTGGCACGGGGAGCTGTTTTTT.

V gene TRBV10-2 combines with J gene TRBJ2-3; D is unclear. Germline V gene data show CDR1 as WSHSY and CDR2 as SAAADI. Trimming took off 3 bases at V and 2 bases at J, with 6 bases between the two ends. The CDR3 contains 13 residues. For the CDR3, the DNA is TGCGCCAGCAGTGACGGGTACACAGATACGCAGTATTTT. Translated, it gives CASSDGYTDTQYF.

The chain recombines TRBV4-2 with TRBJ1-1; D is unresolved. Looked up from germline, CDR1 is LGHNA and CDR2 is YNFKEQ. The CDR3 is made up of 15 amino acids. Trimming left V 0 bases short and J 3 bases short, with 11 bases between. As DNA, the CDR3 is TGTGCCAGCAGCCAAGATTTGGGCGGGGACACTGAAGCTTTCTTT. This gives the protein CASSQDLGGDTEAFF.

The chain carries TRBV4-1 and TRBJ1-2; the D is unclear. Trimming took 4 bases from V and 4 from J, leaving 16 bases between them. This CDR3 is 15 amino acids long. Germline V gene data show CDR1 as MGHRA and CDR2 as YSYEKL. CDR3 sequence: CASSRFSEAAYGYTF. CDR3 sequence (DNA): TGCGCCAGCAGCCGATTTTCCGAGGCAGCCTATGGCTACACCTTC.

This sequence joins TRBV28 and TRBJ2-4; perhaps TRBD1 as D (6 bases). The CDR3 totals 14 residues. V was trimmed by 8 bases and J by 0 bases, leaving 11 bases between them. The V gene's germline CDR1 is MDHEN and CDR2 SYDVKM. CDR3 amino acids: CASQDSLAKNIQYF. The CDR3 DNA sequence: TGTGCCAGCCAGGACAGCTTAGCCAAAAACATTCAGTACTTC.

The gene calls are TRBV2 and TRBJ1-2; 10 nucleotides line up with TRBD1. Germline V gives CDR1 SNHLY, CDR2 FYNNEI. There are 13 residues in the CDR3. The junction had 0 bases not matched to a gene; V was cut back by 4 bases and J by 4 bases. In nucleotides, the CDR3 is TGTGCCAGCAGTGGGGACAGGGGCTATGGCTACACCTTC. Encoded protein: CASSGDRGYGYTF.